The entry below gives a single TCR beta chain sequence along with its context. Its antigen is still unknown. The record has no base qualities; no much larger clone is one base away. CDR1 and CDR2 are drawn from the germline V gene (reference sequence): LNHNV, YYDKDF. V is pared back by 1 base and J by 2 bases, with 6 bases lying between the germline termini. The CDR3 sequence holds 14 residues, the cysteine and phenylalanine included. The sequence is cut down to CDR3 DNA, 42 bases in frame from base 1. Library preparation was by the immunoSEQ multiplex PCR assay. Adaptive Biotechnologies carried out high-throughput TCR-beta CDR3 sequencing of genomic DNA for most patients. Processing in the source paper ran as follows. Adaptive's ImmunoSEQ software supplied the TCR sequencing data for 15 to 20 patients, while MiXCR and VDJtools were used to process three other patients. CDR3 nucleotide sequences shared by donor and recipient were removed because the origin of these sequences could not be assigned. At least 2-fold expansion over unstimulated cells and a minimum CFSE-low frequency of 0.002% (template counts) or 0.001% (read counts) were required for clones to be classified as alloreactive. A clone was considered mappable if detected in the sequenced pre-transplant spleen, lymph node, or MLR CFSE-low populations of the donor or recipient. The cumulative frequency of alloreactive clones was calculated as a percentage of all sequences, weighted by copy number. This immuneACCESS table, as held by TCRdb, lists in-frame sequences with V and J called but not all clones. Of the missing ones, under half trace to an unresolved V gene in checked studies; the others have no known cause. V and J calls plus clone size are reproduced from that table; the DNA served to infer D and trimming. The sample has 29,000 or so clones on record, around 80% of them singletons. The top ten hold under 3.5% of the sample.

This sample was taken from a study of graft-versus-host responses after intestinal transplantation (dated by TCRdb to 2020 to 2023). Some background on the complete study: The transplants that recipients received were multivisceral, liver-intestinal, or isolated intestinal. Donor T cell macrochimerism was defined as a peak of at least 4% donor T cells among recipient peripheral blood mononuclear cells. Every recipient was given anti-thymocyte globulin induction, followed by about 3 years of maintenance tacrolimus and steroids. A cohort of about two dozen intestinal transplant recipients, including one retransplant, was enrolled, and 3 patients lacking pretransplant specimens were excluded. Samples from a few later patients were sequenced in-house on an Illumina MiSeq with MiXCR processing rather than by the commercial service. Bulk TCR-beta CDR3 sequencing was used to track graft-versus-host and host-versus-graft alloreactive T cell clones in the graft, circulation and bone marrow after intestinal transplantation. Alloreactive clones were identified by sequencing pre-transplant mixed lymphocyte reaction products and comparing these products with unstimulated pre-transplant donor and recipient T cells. The investigation overall reported the following: The relatively low number and heterogeneity of intestinal transplant patients limited the conclusions. Patients with donor T cell macrochimerism had high GvH to HvG T cell clonal ratios in their allografts. Early after transplant, declines in HvG clones were associated with peak levels of circulating GvH clones. GvH clones were found in recipient bone marrow, and some of the GvH clones appeared earlier in ileal mucosa or blood, which is consistent with an intestinal mucosal origin.

Intraepithelial and lamina propria lymphocytes were isolated from graft specimens using dithiothreitol, EDTA incubations and collagenase D digestion. Serial intestinal graft biopsy specimens collected up to 600 days after transplant underwent bulk TCR-beta sequencing. The chain employs TRBV15 and TRBJ2-1; matching of 6 bases hints at TRBD2 as the D gene. The sequencing here drew on ileum tissue, taken 98 days after intestinal transplantation. The TCR originated in a human patient who received an intestinal transplant, so some T cells may come from the graft donor. In nucleotide form, the sequence is TGTGCCACCAGCAGAGCGGGAGCCTACAATGAGCAGTTCTTC. This yields the protein CATSRAGAYNEQFF. Extended through the reference TRBV15 and TRBJ2-1 proteins, this CDR3 yields the full variable domain: DAMVIQNPRYQVTQFGKPVTLSCSQTLNHNVMYWYQQKSSQAPKLLFHYYDKDFNNEADTPDNFQSRRPNTSFCFLDIRSPGLGDTAMYLCATSRAGAYNEQFFGPGTRLTVL.